The 29 T cell receptor beta chains reported below all come from one sample, sequenced in a study of cytomegalovirus exposure and HLA in healthy donors (dated by TCRdb to 2017 to 2019). The library relied on the immunoSEQ multiplex PCR assay. For the multiplex PCR, a mixture combining 60 forward primers for TCR Vbeta segments and 13 reverse primers for TCR Jbeta segments was used. TCRdb holds this immuneACCESS table with in-frame rearrangements only. Some clones are missing; in checked studies, unresolved V genes explain under half, and the rest has no known cause. The sample table contains about 160,000 clones; only one count was recorded for 80% to 90% of them. About 2% of the sample is held by the ten biggest clonotypes. Sequencing was carried out using PBMCs. The receptor source for this set is a man between 18 and 29 years old in good health and CMV-seropositive.

The chain recombines TRBV6-5 with TRBJ1-1; tentative D call: TRBD1 (5 bases). Trimming took off 7 bases at V and 4 bases at J, with 19 bases between the two ends. There are 15 residues in the CDR3. Germline V lookup: CDR1 MNHEY, CDR2 SVGAGI. DNA for the CDR3: TGTGCCAGCACCAGCCAGCCAGGGCCGAGCACTGAAGCTTTCTTT. It encodes CASTSQPGPSTEAFF.

V is TRBV10-3 and J is TRBJ2-7, with 11 bases lining up with TRBD2. Trimming took 6 bases from V and 2 from J; bases not matched to a gene: 3. Per germline, CDR1 ENHRY and CDR2 SYGVKD. The length of the CDR3 is 14 residues. CDR3 DNA: TGTGCCATCAGGGGGACTAGCGGCGCCTACGAGCAGTACTTC. Translation gives CAIRGTSGAYEQYF.

This chain's CDR3 is CASSLAGGGGAFNEQFF. In DNA, the CDR3 is TGTGCCAGCAGCTTAGCTGGGGGCGGGGGGGCCTTCAATGAGCAGTTCTTC. This sequence joins TRBV7-2 and TRBJ2-1; TRBD2 matches 9 bases. Germline V gene lookup returns CDR1 SGHTA and CDR2 FQGNSA. The V and J ends lost 0 bases and 6 bases, in that order; junction bases with no gene match: 9. The CDR3 runs 17 residues.

This clone has only a few counts. The chain has TRBV9 and TRBJ2-2; 8 nucleotides align to TRBD2. The trim removed 5 bases at V and 4 bases at J, leaving 7 bases unmatched. Looked up from germline, CDR1 is SGDLS and CDR2 is YYNGEE. The CDR3 runs 15 residues. CDR3 coding DNA: TGTGCCAGCAGTCGGGGGGGGCCGGGCACCGGGGAGCTGTTTTTT. It specifies CASSRGGPGTGELFF.

The chain recombines TRBV30 with TRBJ2-7; possible D gene TRBD2, 5 bases. The CDR3 totals 12 residues. The V and J ends lost 3 bases and 4 bases respectively, with 10 bases between them. CDR1 and CDR2 from the germline V gene are GTSNPN and SVGIG (reference sequence). CDR3 residues: CAWSPGSYEQYF. CDR3 bases: TGTGCCTGGAGCCCGGGGTCGTACGAGCAGTACTTC.

The gene calls are TRBV7-3 and TRBJ2-3; the D is unclear. V was shortened by 5 bases and J by 0 bases, with 6 bases between the two germline ends. In germline, CDR1 is SGHTA, CDR2 FQGTGA. The CDR3 has 13 amino acids. The CDR3 bases are TGTGCCAGCAGCCGTATTAGCACAGATACGCAGTATTTT. Protein product: CASSRISTDTQYF.

The chain carries TRBV5-6 and TRBJ2-5; 8 bases fit TRBD1. The CDR3 covers 15 residues. Germline lookup yields CDR1 SGHDT and CDR2 YYEEEE. V was clipped by 1 base and J by 5 bases; unmatched bases: 7. CDR3 region: CASSLQGASFETQYF. The DNA for the CDR3 is TGTGCCAGCAGCTTGCAGGGGGCGAGTTTTGAGACCCAGTACTTC.

This clone was found once. The chain links TRBV4-1 to TRBJ1-1, with no clear D. Germline V gives CDR1 MGHRA, CDR2 YSYEKL. This CDR3 is built from 16 residues. The V gene lost 0 bases and the J gene lost 1 base, with 12 bases spanning the gap. CDR3: CASSQDGHTENTEAFF. The CDR3 bases are TGCGCCAGCAGCCAAGATGGGCACACCGAGAACACTGAAGCTTTCTTT.

This clone was seen a handful of times. The chain couples TRBV19 to TRBJ1-5, with 9 positions matching TRBD1. Germline CDR1 reads LNHDA; CDR2 reads SQIVND (reference sequence). Trimming removed 8 bases from V and 4 bases from J; junction bases left unmatched: 3. There are 13 residues in the CDR3. The CDR3 DNA sequence: TGTGCCAGTTCCGGGACAGGGAATCAGCCCCAGCATTTT. Protein sequence: CASSGTGNQPQHF.

As DNA, the CDR3 is TGTGCCAGCAGTGGAAAGACAATTCTCACTGAAGCTTTCTTT. As protein: CASSGKTILTEAFF. This chain connects TRBV25-1 to TRBJ1-1; D call uncertain. The ends were cut back, 4 bases at V and 4 bases at J, with 13 bases in the middle. CDR1 and CDR2 (germline): MGHDK, SYGVNS. The length of the CDR3 is 14 residues.

In DNA, the CDR3 is TGTGCCAGCAGTCGCAGGGTAGGAGGGTCCGACGAGCAGTACTTC. Its protein is CASSRRVGGSDEQYF. The chain combines TRBV27 with TRBJ2-7; TRBD2 is a possible D gene (6 bases). Germline values: CDR1 MNHEY, CDR2 SMNVEV (reference sequence). V was trimmed by 5 bases and J by 5 bases, leaving 19 bases between them. The CDR3 has 15 amino acids.

In its sample, this clone was seen once. The V gene is TRBV7-9, the J gene TRBJ2-1; D is ambiguous. V was cut by 2 bases and J by 9 bases, with 5 bases left in between. CDR3 length: 11 residues. Germline V gives CDR1 SEHNR, CDR2 FQNEAQ (reference sequence). The CDR3 protein is CASSLQAEQFF. Here the CDR3 DNA reads TGTGCCAGCAGCTTACAGGCTGAGCAGTTCTTC.

The chain links TRBV18 to TRBJ1-4, with D tentatively TRBD1 (6 bases). V was trimmed by 6 bases and J by 2 bases, leaving 16 bases between them. Germline CDR1 reads KGHSH; CDR2 reads LQKENI. The CDR3 spans 16 residues. Here the CDR3 reads CASSETRGRTNEKLFF. CDR3 DNA: TGTGCCAGCTCGGAGACCAGGGGACGCACTAATGAAAAACTGTTTTTT.

This clone occurred once. The rearrangement joins TRBV6-5 to TRBJ2-4; D might be TRBD2 (5 bases). Per the germline V gene, CDR1 is MNHEY and CDR2 is SVGAGI. V dropped 7 bases and J dropped 5 bases, with 12 bases sitting between them. The CDR3 is 13 residues long. DNA for the CDR3: TGTGCCAGCATCCCCTCCGGGGAAAACATTCAGTACTTC. This translates into CASIPSGENIQYF.

This clone is labeled as medium-sized. The chain is built from TRBV5-8 and TRBJ2-2, with 9 bases matching TRBD1. Germline V CDR1 and CDR2: SGHTS, YDEGEE. With 4 bases clipped from V and 3 bases from J, the junction kept 7 bases outside the gene matches. This CDR3 has 16 amino acids. The CDR3 here is CASSRTGGLDTGELFF. DNA of the CDR3: TGTGCCAGCAGCCGAACAGGGGGCTTGGACACCGGGGAGCTGTTTTTT.

This sequence joins TRBV7-8 and TRBJ2-1; TRBD1 agrees at 12 bases. The V gene end was trimmed by 7 bases and the J gene end by 9 bases; junction bases not matched to a gene: 4. Germline V gene sequence: CDR1 SGHVS, CDR2 FQNEAQ. The CDR3 covers 13 residues. CDR3 loop: CASKGQGAVEQFF. CDR3 nucleotides: TGTGCCAGCAAGGGACAGGGGGCCGTTGAGCAGTTCTTC.

This chain links TRBV4-3 with TRBJ1-6; TRBD1 matches at 8 bases. Trimming removed 4 bases from V and 9 bases from J; junction bases left unmatched: 11. This CDR3 contains 16 residues. CDR1 is LGHNA, CDR2 YSLEER, per germline. This chain's CDR3 is CASSLRGQDPSSPLHF. CDR3 coding DNA: TGCGCCAGCAGCCTGAGGGGACAGGATCCCAGTTCACCCCTCCACTTT.

This chain's CDR3 is CASSPGVPLSGNTIYF. In DNA, the CDR3 is TGTGCCAGCAGCCCCGGGGTCCCCCTTTCTGGAAACACCATATATTTT. This chain connects TRBV7-2 to TRBJ1-3; D is unresolved. This CDR3 contains 16 residues. CDR1 is SGHTA, CDR2 FQGNSA, per germline. V was clipped by 5 bases and J by 1 base, with 15 bases between them.

The chain links TRBV5-6 to TRBJ2-7; 8 positions match TRBD1. Looked up from germline, CDR1 is SGHDT and CDR2 is YYEEEE. This CDR3 comprises 13 residues. J was trimmed by 6 bases and V by 2 bases; bases with no gene match: 4. Here the CDR3 reads CASSFSGGFEQYF. The DNA for the CDR3 is TGTGCCAGCAGCTTTTCAGGGGGCTTCGAGCAGTACTTC.

This clone has only one observation. V usage is TRBV27 and J usage is TRBJ2-3; the match to TRBD1 covers 9 bases. This CDR3 is 15 amino acids long. Losses at the gene ends were 2 bases for V and 1 base for J; bases not matched to a gene: 1. The V gene's germline CDR1 is MNHEY and CDR2 SMNVEV (reference sequence). CDR3 nucleotide sequence: TGTGCCAGCAGTTTAGGGGACAGGGGCACAGATACGCAGTATTTT. The encoded protein is CASSLGDRGTDTQYF.

The chain is built from TRBV6-6 and TRBJ1-1; no definite D call. The V end was cut by 6 bases, the J end by 0 bases, with 5 bases between. The CDR3 is 12 residues long. The V gene's germline CDR1 is MNHNY and CDR2 SVGAGI (reference sequence). The CDR3 spells CASSPMNTEAFF. In nucleotides, the CDR3 is TGTGCCAGCAGCCCTATGAACACTGAAGCTTTCTTT.

This clone is a singleton in its sample. V usage is TRBV7-6 and J usage is TRBJ1-4; 7 bases align to TRBD1. V lost 5 bases and J lost 5; bases outside the gene matches: 8. The CDR3 has 15 amino acids. Germline V gene data show CDR1 as SGHVS and CDR2 as FNYEAQ. The CDR3 is CASSTGDRLNEKLFF. CDR3 bases: TGTGCCAGCAGCACAGGGGACAGACTAAATGAAAAACTGTTTTTT.

The rearrangement links TRBV5-1 to TRBJ2-6; 7 positions match TRBD1. This CDR3 comprises 17 residues. Losses at the gene ends were 4 bases for V and 4 bases for J; bases not matched to a gene: 11. Germline values: CDR1 SGHRS, CDR2 YFSETQ. CDR3 coding DNA: TGCGCCAGCAGCCGTGAGCCGACAGGGTCAGGGGCCAACGTCCTGACTTTC. It is translated as CASSREPTGSGANVLTF.

The J gene is TRBJ2-6, the V gene TRBV30; D may be TRBD1 (5 bases). V was cut by 7 bases and J by 5 bases, with 18 bases left in between. In germline, CDR1 is GTSNPN, CDR2 SVGIG (reference sequence). The CDR3 length is 15 residues. The CDR3 here is CASLGKGQRANVLTF. CDR3 in DNA: TGTGCCTCGCTCGGAAAGGGGCAGAGGGCCAACGTCCTGACTTTC.

The chain uses TRBV6-5 and TRBJ2-3, with 12 bases aligning to TRBD2. The CDR3 length is 16 residues. Looked up from germline, CDR1 is MNHEY and CDR2 is SVGAGI. V lost 2 bases to trimming and J lost 0 bases; unmatched junction nucleotides: 0. This CDR3 reads CASSYGLAGSTDTQYF. CDR3 bases: TGTGCCAGCAGTTACGGACTAGCGGGGAGCACAGATACGCAGTATTTT.

The J gene is TRBJ2-5, the V gene TRBV9; 9 bases match TRBD2. The trim removed 3 bases at V and 4 bases at J, leaving 7 bases unmatched. The CDR3 is 15 amino acids. Germline V gene data show CDR1 as SGDLS and CDR2 as YYNGEE. CDR3 protein: CASSAAGRGGETQYF. The DNA of the CDR3 is TGTGCCAGCAGCGCGGCGGGGCGGGGGGGAGAGACCCAGTACTTC.

The chain carries TRBV27 and TRBJ2-7; 7 bases are a match to TRBD1. CDR1 and CDR2 from the germline V gene are MNHEY and SMNVEV (reference sequence). Losses at the gene ends were 3 bases for V and 3 bases for J; bases not matched to a gene: 5. The CDR3 consists of 14 residues. CDR3 amino acids: CASSLGQGDYEQYF. In DNA form, the CDR3 reads TGTGCCAGCAGTTTGGGCCAGGGGGACTACGAGCAGTACTTC.

DNA of the CDR3: TGTGCCAGCAGGAGACAACACTCCGGGGGGACTGAAGCTTTCTTT. It codes for CASRRQHSGGTEAFF. V and J are TRBV6-5 and TRBJ1-1; D is perhaps TRBD1 (5 bases). The germline CDR1 and CDR2 sequences are MNHEY and SVGAGI. This CDR3 is 15 amino acids long. The ends were cut back, 6 bases at V and 5 bases at J, with 19 bases in the middle.

The V call is TRBV7-9, the J call TRBJ1-6; D not certain. This CDR3 has 15 residues. Trimming cost V 1 base and J 9 bases, with 13 bases left between them. CDR1 and CDR2 from the germline V gene are SEHNR and FQNEAQ (reference sequence). The CDR3 spells CASSLGLGEGSPLHF. For the CDR3, the DNA is TGTGCCAGCAGCTTAGGTCTCGGGGAAGGTTCACCCCTCCACTTT.